The subject of this entry is one T cell receptor beta chain. The antigen is undetermined. Only in-frame clones appear in the TCRdb table, and some are missing; sequencing was by immunoSEQ multiplex PCR. Among about 130,000 clones listed, 88% were seen once. CDR1 is WSHSY and CDR2 is SAAADI in the germline V gene. V lost 4 bases to trimming and J lost 7 bases, with 10 bases between them. The CDR3 is 12 residues long. The sample belongs to a study of T cell responses to AZD1222 COVID-19 vaccine. Study-wide findings and caveats: At study baseline, merely several AZD1222 recipients were seropositive.

The sequence was obtained from an adult in good health. J is TRBJ2-5 and V is TRBV10-2, with D perhaps matching TRBD1 (6 bases). The source material was peripheral blood, sampled on day 0 of AZD1222 vaccination. As DNA, the CDR3 is TGCGCCAGCAGTGCATTAGGGGGGACCCAGTACTTC. This encodes CASSALGGTQYF.